This TCR beta chain originates from a study of blood T cell repertoires in COVID-19. Study-wide background: Samples representing acute and convalescent COVID-19 were sourced from the United States, Italy and Spain. PBMCs, B-cell-depleted T cells, or T cells were the source of the cDNA or gDNA that made up the material.

This CDR3 spans 17 amino acids. Germline assignment: CDR1 LNHDA and CDR2 SQIVND (reference sequence). V was clipped by 7 bases and J by 0 bases; unmatched bases: 13. As originally analysed: The authors estimated nucleated cell counts from reference gene primer amplification. Using immunoSEQ multiplex PCR, the repertoire was profiled, and TCRdb retains in-frame clones only, with some absent. V and J calls and clone size are copied from that table; D and trimming were computed from the DNA. The table lists some 140,000 clones, approximately 86% of them singletons, with about 18% in the top ten. This chain links TRBV19 with TRBJ1-1; 8 bases map to TRBD1. The sequenced sample consisted of peripheral blood. The receptor was isolated from a woman in her forties or fifties who had recovered from COVID-19. CDR3 protein: CASTVGRSGGMNTEAFF. In DNA form, the CDR3 reads TGTGCCAGTACCGTAGGACGTTCAGGGGGCATGAACACTGAAGCTTTCTTT.